The text below deals with one TCR beta chain. Its specificity is not known. Deep sequencing aimed at 1 in 200,000 to 1 in 1 million T cells' resolution. The data were produced by immunoSEQ multiplex PCR, yet TCRdb's version contains in-frame clones alone and is incomplete. The sample holds roughly 250,000 clones, around 70% seen once. The entry originates in a study of cytotoxic CD8 clonotypes in ibrutinib-treated CLL. About the study: Investigators reported around 25 partial and 2 complete responses; after median 68 months, around 15 patients remained remitted and roughly 12 progressed.

Findings and caveats of the study: Relative to age-matched healthy donors, clonality at baseline was higher, and it tracked circulating CD8+ T-cell counts.

V dropped 2 bases and J dropped 4; count of bases not matched to a gene: 10. The CDR3 runs 17 residues. Germline V gene data show CDR1 as MNHEY and CDR2 as SMNVEV (reference sequence). The chain carries TRBV27 and TRBJ2-2; 7 nucleotides align to TRBD2. The specimen was PBMCs, collected after 24 months of ibrutinib treatment. The clonotype originates from a human donor with chronic lymphocytic leukemia. The CDR3 spells CASSLGGGPLGTGELFF. The CDR3 nucleotides are TGTGCCAGCAGTTTAGGGGGAGGGCCCCTAGGCACCGGGGAGCTGTTTTTT.